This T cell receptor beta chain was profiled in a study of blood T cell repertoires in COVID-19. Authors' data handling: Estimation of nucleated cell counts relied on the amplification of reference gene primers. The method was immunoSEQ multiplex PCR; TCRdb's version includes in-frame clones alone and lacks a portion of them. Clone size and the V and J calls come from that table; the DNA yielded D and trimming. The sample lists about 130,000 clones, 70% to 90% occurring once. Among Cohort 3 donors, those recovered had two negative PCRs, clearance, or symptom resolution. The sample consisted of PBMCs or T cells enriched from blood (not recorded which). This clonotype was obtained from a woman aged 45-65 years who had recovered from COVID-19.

The CDR3 spells CASSLGSGGPDTQYF. CDR3 in DNA: TGTGCCAGCAGCTTAGGTAGCGGGGGGCCAGATACGCAGTATTTT. The gene calls are TRBV13 and TRBJ2-3; TRBD2 matches at 10 bases. V lost 0 bases and J lost 4; bases outside the gene matches: 1. Germline V gene sequence: CDR1 PRHDT, CDR2 FYEKMQ (reference sequence). This CDR3 region has 15 residues.